This T cell receptor (beta chain) was profiled in a study of control samples from healthy donors and cancer patients. This table comes from immunoSEQ multiplex PCR, and its TCRdb copy is limited to in-frame clones, with some not included. The profile covers some 250,000 clones, with roughly 87% appearing a single time and about an eighth taken by the ten largest. The source is a woman aged 60-70 years with lung cancer. Sequencing used PBMCs.

CDR3 region: CAGGQGGITEAFF. CDR3 nucleotide sequence: TGTGCCGGTGGACAGGGCGGAATCACTGAAGCTTTCTTT. The chain joins TRBV30 to TRBJ1-1, with TRBD1 matching over 8 bases. The ends lost 8 bases at V and 4 bases at J; junction bases unmatched: 9. The germline V gene encodes CDR1 GTSNPN and CDR2 SVGIG (reference sequence). CDR3 length: 13 amino acids.